This T cell receptor beta chain was recovered during a study of blood T cells in healthy people across ages. General study findings and limits: Long-lived and aged donors differed, with more naive CD4+ cells and higher diversity in the long-lived. Measured against age, TCR beta diversity per million T cells decreased in a roughly linear manner.

Worth noting for this clonotype: The antigen remains undetermined.

This CDR3 is 14 amino acids long. V was trimmed by 4 bases and J by 6 bases, leaving 14 bases between them. Per germline, CDR1 ENHRY and CDR2 SYGVKD. With a J-beta primer mix and a sample-barcoded 5' primer, a second PCR ran about 7 to 11 cycles. TCRdb re-derived calls from the 5' RACE reads in MiXCR, one entry per CDR3 protein. Of approximately 690,000 distinct CDR3 sequences listed, around two fifths are singletons. Per sample, at least 5 micrograms of total RNA were extracted. Material for sequencing was blood. This receptor was identified in a man older than 75 in good health. The chain has TRBV10-3 and TRBJ2-3, with D unresolved. The CDR3: CAISARIEDDTQYF. In DNA, the CDR3 is TGTGCCATCAGTGCGAGAATCGAAGACGATACGCAGTATTTT.